This passage covers 8 T cell receptor beta chains from one sample sequenced in a study of cytomegalovirus exposure and HLA in healthy donors. The PCR contained 60 Vbeta and 13 Jbeta primers. The method was immunoSEQ multiplex PCR; TCRdb's version includes in-frame clones alone and lacks a portion of them. The sample yields about 130,000 clones, approximately 80% seen once. The sequencing input was PBMCs. These TCRs come from a man aged 40-49 years in good health and CMV-seronegative.

This clone was counted a single time. The chain is built from TRBV18 and TRBJ1-5; no clear D. Germline-derived CDR1 and CDR2 are KGHSH and LQKENI. This CDR3 is built from 14 residues. Trimming removed 2 bases at V and 1 base at J, with 6 bases between. CDR3 DNA: TGTGCCAGCTCACCAGGCAGAAGCAATCAGCCCCAGCATTTT. It codes for CASSPGRSNQPQHF.

V and J are TRBV9 and TRBJ2-6; 11 positions match TRBD2. Germline V gene lookup returns CDR1 SGDLS and CDR2 YYNGEE. V lost 4 bases and J lost 0; bases outside the gene matches: 6. This CDR3 spans 18 amino acids. For the CDR3, the DNA is TGTGCCAGCAGCTTCCCTAGCGGGGGGATCTCTGGGGCCAACGTCCTGACTTTC. Amino acid sequence: CASSFPSGGISGANVLTF. Full variable domain (outside the CDR3, taken from reference TRBV9 and TRBJ2-6): DSGVTQTPKHLITATGQRVTLRCSPRSGDLSVYWYQQSLDQGLQFLIQYYNGEERAKGNILERFSAQQFPDLHSELNLSSLELGDSALYFCASSFPSGGISGANVLTFGAGSRLTVL.

This chain links TRBV2 with TRBJ1-6, with D perhaps matching TRBD1 (5 bases). V was cut by 11 bases and J by 9 bases, with 20 bases left in between. Looked up from germline, CDR1 is SNHLY and CDR2 is FYNNEI. The CDR3 contains 14 residues. CDR3 nucleotides: TGTGCCTCTGGGAGGGCAGGGTTCGGTTCACCCCTCCACTTT. It yields the protein CASGRAGFGSPLHF.

The J gene is TRBJ2-3, the V gene TRBV6-1; TRBD1 matches 7 bases. CDR1 is MNHNS, CDR2 SASEGT, per germline. The length of the CDR3 is 14 residues. V dropped 4 bases and J dropped 3; count of bases not matched to a gene: 4. The CDR3 is CASSGRQGTDTQYF. The CDR3 bases are TGTGCCAGCAGTGGTCGACAGGGAACAGATACGCAGTATTTT.

In this sample, this clone turned up a few times. The chain employs TRBV7-9 and TRBJ1-2; a weak D match, TRBD1 (5 bases). CDR3 size: 16 residues. V was shortened by 0 bases and J by 2 bases, with 13 bases between the two germline ends. CDR1 and CDR2 (germline): SEHNR, FQNEAQ (reference sequence). The CDR3 DNA is TGTGCCAGCAGCTTAGCTGGGGCAGACTTGAACTATGGCTACACCTTC. It encodes CASSLAGADLNYGYTF. Variable domain in full (rest from reference TRBV7-9 and TRBJ1-2): DTGVSQNPRHKITKRGQNVTFRCDPISEHNRLYWYRQTLGQGPEFLTYFQNEAQLEKSRLLSDRFSAERPKGSFSTLEIQRTEQGDSAMYLCASSLAGADLNYGYTFGSGTRLTVV.

This clone was detected only a few times. The chain carries TRBV10-3 and TRBJ2-5, with D tentatively TRBD2 (5 bases). The germline V and J ends were trimmed by 2 bases and 5 bases, with 15 bases remaining between them. The length of the CDR3 is 15 residues. Germline V lookup: CDR1 ENHRY, CDR2 SYGVKD. The CDR3 loop reads CAISERWLGSETQYF. In DNA form, the CDR3 reads TGTGCCATCAGTGAGAGGTGGTTAGGGAGTGAGACCCAGTACTTC.

V and J are TRBV19 and TRBJ1-5, with D possibly TRBD1 on 6 matching bases. Deletions cut 4 bases from V and 7 bases from J, with 14 bases between. The CDR3 covers 14 residues. Germline-derived CDR1 and CDR2 are LNHDA and SQIVND (reference sequence). CDR3 nucleotide sequence: TGTGCCAGTAGTAATCCGGGACAATTACAGCCCCAGCATTTT. Translated: CASSNPGQLQPQHF.

The chain recombines TRBV7-6 with TRBJ2-7; 13 bases match TRBD2. Germline V gene lookup returns CDR1 SGHVS and CDR2 FNYEAQ. J was trimmed by 7 bases and V by 5 bases; bases with no gene match: 11. The CDR3 is made up of 16 amino acids. CDR3 region: CASSPGLAGPTEEQYF. The CDR3 nucleotides are TGTGCCAGCAGCCCGGGACTAGCGGGGCCAACGGAAGAGCAGTACTTC.